The 23 T cell receptor beta chains below were found in one sample sequenced in a study of blood T cell repertoires in COVID-19. Assay: immunoSEQ multiplex PCR; the TCRdb copy retains only in-frame clones and omits some. The sample records a few hundred thousand clones, 75% to 90% being singletons. What was sequenced was peripheral blood. The receptors originated from a woman between 65 and 79 years old with acute or convalescent COVID-19.

This rearrangement joins TRBV28 to TRBJ1-2; 10 nucleotides match TRBD1. Germline CDR1 reads MDHEN; CDR2 reads SYDVKM. The CDR3 spans 14 residues. J gave up 6 bases and V 5 bases, and 6 bases lay outside the gene matches. The CDR3, as DNA: TGTGCCAGCAGTGGGGCCGGGACAGGGGATGGCTACACCTTC. Translated: CASSGAGTGDGYTF.

This chain joins TRBV28 and TRBJ2-2, with 7 bases identical to TRBD1. Germline values: CDR1 MDHEN, CDR2 SYDVKM. This CDR3 comprises 14 residues. V was clipped by 7 bases and J by 1 base; unmatched bases: 3. The CDR3 loop is CASMAGGNTGELFF. The CDR3 DNA reads TGTGCCAGCATGGCAGGGGGGAACACCGGGGAGCTGTTTTTT. The complete variable domain, with remaining parts taken from reference TRBV28 and TRBJ2-2, reads DVKVTQSSRYLVKRTGEKVFLECVQDMDHENMFWYRQDPGLGLRLIYFSYDVKMKEKGDIPEGYSVSREKKERFSLILESASTNQTSMYLCASMAGGNTGELFFGEGSRLTVL.

The chain uses TRBV5-1 and TRBJ2-3; 8 bases agree with TRBD1. V shed 5 bases, J shed 4 bases, and the junction held 12 bases outside the gene matches. The CDR3 spans 16 residues. Germline V gives CDR1 SGHRS, CDR2 YFSETQ. The CDR3 sequence: CASSTGGQGDADTQYF. The CDR3 coding sequence is TGCGCCAGCAGTACAGGGGGGCAAGGTGATGCAGATACGCAGTATTTT. Supplemented by reference TRBV5-1 and TRBJ2-3, the full variable domain reads KAGVTQTPRYLIKTRGQQVTLSCSPISGHRSVSWYQQTPGQGLQFLFEYFSETQRNKGNFPGRFSGRQFSNSRSEMNVSTLELGDSALYLCASSTGGQGDADTQYFGPGTRLTVL.

The CDR3 is CASRRGDTNSPLHF. The CDR3 DNA reads as TGCGCCAGCAGAAGGGGTGACACTAATTCACCCCTCCACTTT. The rearrangement joins TRBV5-1 to TRBJ1-6, with D possibly TRBD1 on 5 matching bases. This CDR3 has 14 amino acids. From germline, CDR1 is SGHRS and CDR2 YFSETQ. V shed 5 bases and J shed 6 bases, with 12 bases lying between them.

Details on this clone: Within the sample, other DNA sequences also encode this same CDR3. The rearrangement joins TRBV6-5 to TRBJ1-2, with a tentative D call TRBD1 (5 bases). The V gene lost 2 bases and the J gene lost 3 bases, with 7 bases spanning the gap. Germline CDR1 and CDR2: MNHEY and SVGAGI. The CDR3 runs 13 residues. The CDR3 bases are TGTGCCAGCAGTTACGGGGCCGACTATGGCTACACCTTC. It is translated as CASSYGADYGYTF.

This clone showed up just a few times. The J gene is TRBJ1-2, the V gene TRBV15, with TRBD1 matching over 8 bases. This CDR3 contains 14 residues. The germline CDR1 and CDR2 sequences are LNHNV and YYDKDF (reference sequence). V gave up 5 bases and J gave up 4 bases; unmatched junction bases: 6. CDR3 bases: TGTGCCACCAGCCTCGACAGGGGACCCTATGGCTACACCTTC. Protein: CATSLDRGPYGYTF.

The rearrangement links TRBV4-1 to TRBJ1-4, with unresolved D. The germline V and J ends were trimmed by 2 bases and 6 bases, with 10 bases remaining between them. CDR1 MGHRA and CDR2 YSYEKL come from the germline V gene. This CDR3 region has 14 residues. The CDR3 here is CASSQPKSDEKLFF. CDR3 coding DNA: TGCGCCAGCAGCCAACCAAAGAGTGATGAAAAACTGTTTTTT.

The chain employs TRBV27 and TRBJ2-4; no definite D call. The CDR3 is made up of 15 amino acids. Germline CDR1 is MNHEY and CDR2 is SMNVEV (reference sequence). Trimming shortened V by 0 bases and J by 0 bases, and 6 bases separated the two germline ends. CDR3 coding DNA: TGTGCCAGCAGTTTATCCCCTCCAGCCAAAAACATTCAGTACTTC. Amino acids: CASSLSPPAKNIQYF.

The chain couples TRBV27 to TRBJ1-1, with D unresolved. Germline CDR1 is MNHEY and CDR2 is SMNVEV (reference sequence). The length of the CDR3 is 13 residues. V was cut by 7 bases and J by 5 bases, with 14 bases left in between. The CDR3 loop is CASTWSAGTEAFF. The CDR3 DNA reads TGTGCCAGCACGTGGTCTGCGGGGACTGAAGCTTTCTTT.

The rearrangement joins TRBV30 to TRBJ1-3, with D possibly matching TRBD1 (6 bases). Germline V lookup: CDR1 GTSNPN, CDR2 SVGIG (reference sequence). The ends were cut back, 2 bases at V and 0 bases at J, with 20 bases in the middle. This CDR3 is built from 18 residues. The CDR3 DNA is TGTGCCTGGAGTAGGAGTGGTTGGGGGCGAGACTCTGGAAACACCATATATTTT. The encoded protein is CAWSRSGWGRDSGNTIYF.

The chain has TRBV6-5 and TRBJ1-6, with 7 nucleotides matching TRBD1. The germline gives CDR1 MNHEY, CDR2 SVGAGI. V trimming: 2 bases; J trimming: 7 bases; junction bases outside the gene matches: 5. This CDR3 comprises 15 residues. CDR3 sequence reads: CASSYRGRWNSPLHF. The CDR3 DNA reads TGTGCCAGCAGTTACAGGGGGCGTTGGAATTCACCCCTCCACTTT.

CDR3 nucleotides: TGTGCCATCAGTGCGAGCGGGGGGTACGAGCAGTACTTC. It yields the protein CAISASGGYEQYF. This chain connects TRBV10-3 to TRBJ2-7; 9 nucleotides line up with TRBD2. Germline V gene sequence: CDR1 ENHRY, CDR2 SYGVKD. The CDR3 extends over 13 amino acids. J was trimmed by 4 bases and V by 4 bases; bases with no gene match: 2.

The chain has TRBV19 and TRBJ1-4, with 7 bases lining up with TRBD1. Per the germline V gene, CDR1 is LNHDA and CDR2 is SQIVND (reference sequence). V shed 3 bases, J shed 0 bases, and the junction held 4 bases outside the gene matches. This CDR3 has 16 residues. For the CDR3, the DNA is TGTGCCAGTAGTATCGGGACAGTCGCAACTAATGAAAAACTGTTTTTT. The encoded protein is CASSIGTVATNEKLFF.

This chain links TRBV6-5 with TRBJ2-1; the D gene is possibly TRBD1 (5 bases). Trimming removed 2 bases at V and 5 bases at J, with 16 bases between. Germline CDR1 reads MNHEY; CDR2 reads SVGAGI. CDR3 length: 16 amino acids. CDR3 nucleotides: TGTGCCAGCAGTTACGGTCCTCGACAGAGAGACAATGAGCAGTTCTTC. Its translation: CASSYGPRQRDNEQFF.

CDR3 sequence reads: CASSQVGTGGNIQYF. CDR3 coding DNA: TGTGCCAGCAGCCAAGTAGGGACAGGGGGTAACATTCAGTACTTC. This chain joins TRBV4-2 and TRBJ2-4, with TRBD1 matching 11 bases. The CDR3 has 15 residues. With V trimmed by 1 base and J by 7 bases, 3 bases remained unmatched. Looked up from germline, CDR1 is LGHNA and CDR2 is YNFKEQ.

V usage is TRBV7-9 and J usage is TRBJ1-2; D is uncertain. V lost 1 base and J lost 6, with 12 bases in between. The CDR3 has 14 amino acids. Germline CDR1 SEHNR, CDR2 FQNEAQ (reference sequence). As DNA, the CDR3 is TGTGCCAGCAGCTTAGGTCCGTCGGGGAATGGCTACACCTTC. Its translation is CASSLGPSGNGYTF.

The chain recombines TRBV18 with TRBJ2-3; 7 nucleotides match TRBD1. The CDR3 is made up of 16 amino acids. CDR1 is KGHSH, CDR2 LQKENI, per germline. The junction had 8 bases not matched to a gene; V was cut back by 3 bases and J by 2 bases. As DNA, the CDR3 is TGTGCCAGCTCACCGAGACAGGGTAGAAACACAGATACGCAGTATTTT. This sequence encodes CASSPRQGRNTDTQYF. The full variable domain, with the rest looked up from reference TRBV18 and TRBJ2-3, is NAGVMQNPRHLVRRRGQEARLRCSPMKGHSHVYWYRQLPEEGLKFMVYLQKENIIDESGMPKERFSAEFPKEGPSILRIQQVVRGDSAAYFCASSPRQGRNTDTQYFGPGTRLTVL.

The rearrangement joins TRBV5-5 to TRBJ1-2, with unresolved D. The CDR3 is made up of 13 amino acids. CDR1 and CDR2 (germline): SGHKS, YYEKEE (reference sequence). Trimming cost V 3 bases and J 5 bases, with 11 bases left between them. The CDR3 bases are TGTGCCAGCAGCTACCTTGAGACTTATGGCTACACCTTC. Amino acid sequence: CASSYLETYGYTF.

This chain links TRBV6-6 with TRBJ2-5; D gene uncertain. Trimming removed 4 bases from V and 7 bases from J, with 4 bases in between. Germline values: CDR1 MNHNY, CDR2 SVGAGI (reference sequence). CDR3 length: 10 amino acids. CDR3 bases: TGTGCCAGCAGTTCAGGGACCCAGTACTTC. It yields the protein CASSSGTQYF.

The chain recombines TRBV18 with TRBJ1-1, with D possibly being TRBD1 (6 bases). This CDR3 spans 15 amino acids. Germline assignment: CDR1 KGHSH and CDR2 LQKENI. V was cut by 3 bases and J by 4 bases, with 15 bases left in between. CDR3 loop: CASSPTTGSGTEAFF. The CDR3 region has the DNA TGTGCCAGCTCACCGACCACAGGGTCTGGCACTGAAGCTTTCTTT.

This clone came up a few times. The same CDR3 is also encoded by other DNA sequences in this sample. The chain links TRBV3-1 (or the pseudogene TRBV3-2) to TRBJ2-1; 8 bases fit TRBD2. The germline CDR1 and CDR2 sequences are LGHDT and YNNKEL (reference sequence). V was pared by 4 bases and J by 10 bases, with 3 bases of the junction left unmatched. This CDR3 spans 12 amino acids. The chain's CDR3 is CASSPSGGEQFF. The CDR3 nucleotides read TGTGCCAGCAGCCCGAGCGGGGGCGAGCAGTTCTTC.

This rearrangement joins TRBV2 to TRBJ1-4; unclear D gene. Germline V CDR1 and CDR2: SNHLY, FYNNEI. The CDR3 contains 13 residues. Trimming took off 5 bases at V and 7 bases at J, with 11 bases between the two ends. CDR3 DNA sequence: TGTGCCAGCAGTTTGATGGAGGGTGAAAAACTGTTTTTT. Translation: CASSLMEGEKLFF.

This chain uses TRBV11-2 with TRBJ2-7, with 13 bases matching TRBD2. The germline V gene encodes CDR1 SGHAT and CDR2 FQNNGV. The CDR3 runs to 14 residues. Trimming at V came to 4 bases and at J to 8 bases, leaving 5 bases not matched to a gene. The CDR3 DNA reads TGTGCCAGCAGCTATACTAGCGGGGGGGCTAAGCAGTACTTC. Encoded protein: CASSYTSGGAKQYF.